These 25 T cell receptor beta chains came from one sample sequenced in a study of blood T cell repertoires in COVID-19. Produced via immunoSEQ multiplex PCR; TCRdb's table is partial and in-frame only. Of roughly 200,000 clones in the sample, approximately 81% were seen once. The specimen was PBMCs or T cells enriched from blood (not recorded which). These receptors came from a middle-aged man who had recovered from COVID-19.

CDR3 loop: CASIRSVHQPQHF. CDR3 nucleotides: TGTGCCAGTATCCGCTCAGTCCATCAGCCCCAGCATTTT. The V gene is TRBV19, the J gene TRBJ1-5; D uncertain. This CDR3 has 13 amino acids. Germline V gene data show CDR1 as LNHDA and CDR2 as SQIVND (reference sequence). Trimming took 7 bases from V and 5 from J, leaving 12 bases between them.

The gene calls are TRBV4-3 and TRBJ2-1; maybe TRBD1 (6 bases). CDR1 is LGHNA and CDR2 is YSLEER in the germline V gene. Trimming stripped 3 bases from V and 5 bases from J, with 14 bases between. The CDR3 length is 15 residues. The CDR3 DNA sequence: TGCGCCAGCAGCCACTACCGGGACACCAACAATGAGCAGTTCTTC. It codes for CASSHYRDTNNEQFF.

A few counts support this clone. CDR3 sequence (DNA): TGCAGCGTTGCGACGGGGGTAAATAGCAATCAGCCCCAGCATTTT. Its protein is CSVATGVNSNQPQHF. This chain links TRBV29-1 with TRBJ1-5; maybe TRBD1 (5 bases). The germline CDR1 and CDR2 sequences are SQVTM and ANQGSEA. Trimming pared 4 bases from V and 0 bases from J, leaving 13 bases between. This CDR3 has 15 residues.

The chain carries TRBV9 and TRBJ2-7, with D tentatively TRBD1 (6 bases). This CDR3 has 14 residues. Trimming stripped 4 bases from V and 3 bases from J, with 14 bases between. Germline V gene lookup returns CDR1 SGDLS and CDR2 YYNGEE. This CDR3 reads CASSLRGWDYEQYF. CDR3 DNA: TGTGCCAGCAGCCTCAGGGGTTGGGACTACGAGCAGTACTTC.

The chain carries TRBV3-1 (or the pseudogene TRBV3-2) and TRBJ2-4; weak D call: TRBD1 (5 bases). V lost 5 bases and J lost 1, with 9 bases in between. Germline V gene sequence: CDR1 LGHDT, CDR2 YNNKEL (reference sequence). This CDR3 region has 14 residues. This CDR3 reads CASSDSGAKNIQYF. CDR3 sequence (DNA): TGTGCCAGCAGCGACAGTGGTGCCAAAAACATTCAGTACTTC.

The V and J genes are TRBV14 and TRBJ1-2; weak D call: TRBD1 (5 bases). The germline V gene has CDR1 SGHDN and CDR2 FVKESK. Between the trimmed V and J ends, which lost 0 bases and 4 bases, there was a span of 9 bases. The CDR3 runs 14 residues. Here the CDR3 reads CASSQDVDSYGYTF. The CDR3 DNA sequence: TGTGCCAGCAGCCAAGATGTAGACAGCTATGGCTACACCTTC.

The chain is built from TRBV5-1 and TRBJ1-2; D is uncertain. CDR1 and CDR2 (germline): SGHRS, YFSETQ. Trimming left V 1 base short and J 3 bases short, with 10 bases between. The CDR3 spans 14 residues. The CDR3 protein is CASSLQPEDYGYTF. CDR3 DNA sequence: TGCGCCAGCAGCTTGCAACCTGAGGACTATGGCTACACCTTC.

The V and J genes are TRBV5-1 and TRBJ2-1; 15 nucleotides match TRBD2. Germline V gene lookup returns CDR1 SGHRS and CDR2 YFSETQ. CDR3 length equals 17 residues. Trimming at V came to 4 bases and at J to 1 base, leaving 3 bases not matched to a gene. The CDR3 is CASSPGTSGRSYNEQFF. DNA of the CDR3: TGCGCCAGCAGCCCTGGGACTAGCGGGAGGTCCTACAATGAGCAGTTCTTC.

CDR3 in amino acids: CASSVTYLDRGGAEAFF. CDR3 nucleotides: TGTGCCAGCAGCGTCACCTACCTCGACAGGGGAGGCGCTGAAGCTTTCTTT. The chain joins TRBV9 to TRBJ1-1; 8 bases map to TRBD1. V gave up 2 bases and J gave up 6 bases; unmatched junction bases: 15. The germline CDR1 and CDR2 sequences are SGDLS and YYNGEE. CDR3 length: 17 amino acids.

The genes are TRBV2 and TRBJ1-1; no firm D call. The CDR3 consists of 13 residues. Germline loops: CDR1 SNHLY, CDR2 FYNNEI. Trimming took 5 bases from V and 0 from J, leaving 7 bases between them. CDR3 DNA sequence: TGTGCCAGCAGTTCCAGAATGAACACTGAAGCTTTCTTT. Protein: CASSSRMNTEAFF.

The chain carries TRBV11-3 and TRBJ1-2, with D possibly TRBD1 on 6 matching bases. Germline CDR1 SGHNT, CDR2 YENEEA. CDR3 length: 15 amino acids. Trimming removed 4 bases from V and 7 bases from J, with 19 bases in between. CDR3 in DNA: TGTGCCAGCAGCTCGACCGGGACAACAAAGGGTGGCTACACCTTC. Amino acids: CASSSTGTTKGGYTF. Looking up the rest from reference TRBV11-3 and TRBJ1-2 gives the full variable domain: EAGVVQSPRYKIIEKKQPVAFWCNPISGHNTLYWYLQNLGQGPELLIRYENEEAVDDSQLPKDRFSAERLKGVDSTLKIQPAELGDSAVYLCASSSTGTTKGGYTFGSGTRLTVV.

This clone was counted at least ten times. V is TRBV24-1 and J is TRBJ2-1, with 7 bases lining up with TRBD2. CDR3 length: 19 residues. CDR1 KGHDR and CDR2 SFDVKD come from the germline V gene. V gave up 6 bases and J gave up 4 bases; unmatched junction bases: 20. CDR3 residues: CATSLSPRVGDYKYNEQFF. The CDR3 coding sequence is TGTGCCACCAGTCTGTCCCCGAGAGTCGGGGACTACAAATACAATGAGCAGTTCTTC.

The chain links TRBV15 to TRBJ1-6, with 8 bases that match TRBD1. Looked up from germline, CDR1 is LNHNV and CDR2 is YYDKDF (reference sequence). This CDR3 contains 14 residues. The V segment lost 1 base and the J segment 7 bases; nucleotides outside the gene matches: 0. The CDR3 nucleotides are TGTGCCACCAGCAGAGGACAGGGGAATTCACCCCTCCACTTT. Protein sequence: CATSRGQGNSPLHF.

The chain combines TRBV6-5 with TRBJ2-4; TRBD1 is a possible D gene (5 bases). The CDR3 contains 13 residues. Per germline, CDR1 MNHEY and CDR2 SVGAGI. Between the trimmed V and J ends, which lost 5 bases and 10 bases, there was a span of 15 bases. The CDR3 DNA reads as TGTGCCAGCAGTACGCATACAGGTGGGATTCAGTACTTC. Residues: CASSTHTGGIQYF.

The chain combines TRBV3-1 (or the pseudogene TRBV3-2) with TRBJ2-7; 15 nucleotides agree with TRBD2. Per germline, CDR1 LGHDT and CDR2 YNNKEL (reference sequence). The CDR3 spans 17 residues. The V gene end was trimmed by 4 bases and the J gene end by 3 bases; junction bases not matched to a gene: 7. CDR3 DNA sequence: TGTGCCAGCAGCCGTTTGGGGACTAGCGGGAGGAGCTACGAGCAGTACTTC. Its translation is CASSRLGTSGRSYEQYF.

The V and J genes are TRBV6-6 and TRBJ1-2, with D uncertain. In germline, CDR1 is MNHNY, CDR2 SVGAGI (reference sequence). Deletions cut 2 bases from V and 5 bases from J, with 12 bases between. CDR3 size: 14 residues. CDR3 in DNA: TGTGCCAGCAGTTACGGGGAGGGCGGGTATGGCTACACCTTC. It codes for CASSYGEGGYGYTF.

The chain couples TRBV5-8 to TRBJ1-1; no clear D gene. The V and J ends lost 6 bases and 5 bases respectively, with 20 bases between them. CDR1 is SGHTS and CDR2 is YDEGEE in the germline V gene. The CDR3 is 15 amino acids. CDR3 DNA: TGTGCCAGCACTTTATGGGGAGTGGAGGAGACTGAAGCTTTCTTT. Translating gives CASTLWGVEETEAFF.

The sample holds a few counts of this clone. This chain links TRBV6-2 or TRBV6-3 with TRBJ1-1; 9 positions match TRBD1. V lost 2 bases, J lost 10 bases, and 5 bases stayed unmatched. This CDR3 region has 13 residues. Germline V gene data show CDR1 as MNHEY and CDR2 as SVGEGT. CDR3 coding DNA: TGTGCCAGCAGTTACGGGACAGGGAACGTAGCTTTCTTT. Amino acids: CASSYGTGNVAFF.

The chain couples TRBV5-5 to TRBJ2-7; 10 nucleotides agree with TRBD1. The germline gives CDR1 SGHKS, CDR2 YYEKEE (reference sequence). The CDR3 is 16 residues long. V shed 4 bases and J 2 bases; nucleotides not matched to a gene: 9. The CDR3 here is CASSTGQGKTPYEQYF. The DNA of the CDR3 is TGTGCCAGCAGCACGGGACAGGGGAAAACTCCCTACGAGCAGTACTTC.

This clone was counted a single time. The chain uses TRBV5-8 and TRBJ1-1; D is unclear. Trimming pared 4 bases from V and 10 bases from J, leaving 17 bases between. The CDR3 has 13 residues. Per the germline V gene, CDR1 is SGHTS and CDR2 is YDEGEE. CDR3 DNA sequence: TGTGCCAGCAGCCCCTTCTCGGGAGCGGGAGCTTTCTTT. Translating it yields CASSPFSGAGAFF.

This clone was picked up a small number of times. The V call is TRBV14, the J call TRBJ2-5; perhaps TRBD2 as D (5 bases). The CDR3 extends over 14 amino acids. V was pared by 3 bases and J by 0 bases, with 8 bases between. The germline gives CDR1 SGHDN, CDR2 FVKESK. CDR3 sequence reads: CASSHWRDQETQYF. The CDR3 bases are TGTGCCAGCAGCCACTGGCGGGACCAAGAGACCCAGTACTTC. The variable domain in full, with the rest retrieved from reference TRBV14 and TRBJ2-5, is EAGVTQFPSHSVIEKGQTVTLRCDPISGHDNLYWYRRVMGKEIKFLLHFVKESKQDESGMPNNRFLAERTGGTYSTLKVQPAELEDSGVYFCASSHWRDQETQYFGPGTRLLVL.

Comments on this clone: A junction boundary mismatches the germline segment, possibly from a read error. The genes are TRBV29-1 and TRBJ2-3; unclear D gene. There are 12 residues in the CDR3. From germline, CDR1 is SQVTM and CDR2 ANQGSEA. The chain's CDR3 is CSGEGNTDTQYF. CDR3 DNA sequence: TGCAGCGGTGAAGGTAACACAGATACGCAGTATTTT.

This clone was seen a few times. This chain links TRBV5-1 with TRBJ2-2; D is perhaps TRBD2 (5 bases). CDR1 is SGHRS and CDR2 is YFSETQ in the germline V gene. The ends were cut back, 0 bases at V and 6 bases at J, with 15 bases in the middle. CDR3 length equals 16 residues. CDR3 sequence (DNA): TGCGCCAGCAGCTTGGCCCTGCGGGTCGGAGCCGGGGAGCTGTTTTTT. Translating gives CASSLALRVGAGELFF.

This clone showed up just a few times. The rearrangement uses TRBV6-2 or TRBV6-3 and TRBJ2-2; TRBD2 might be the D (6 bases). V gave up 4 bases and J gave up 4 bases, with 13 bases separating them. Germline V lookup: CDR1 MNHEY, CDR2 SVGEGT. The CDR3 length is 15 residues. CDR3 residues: CASSSGLTVTGELFF. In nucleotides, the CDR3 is TGTGCCAGCAGTTCAGGACTAACAGTCACCGGGGAGCTGTTTTTT.

CDR3 loop: CASSPRGDAGVRTDTQYF. The CDR3 coding sequence is TGTGCCAGCAGCCCTCGGGGGGACGCGGGAGTTCGCACAGATACGCAGTATTTT. The genes are TRBV7-2 and TRBJ2-3; 7 bases agree with TRBD2. The ends lost 5 bases at V and 1 base at J; junction bases unmatched: 15. The germline V gene has CDR1 SGHTA and CDR2 FQGNSA. The CDR3 has 18 amino acids.